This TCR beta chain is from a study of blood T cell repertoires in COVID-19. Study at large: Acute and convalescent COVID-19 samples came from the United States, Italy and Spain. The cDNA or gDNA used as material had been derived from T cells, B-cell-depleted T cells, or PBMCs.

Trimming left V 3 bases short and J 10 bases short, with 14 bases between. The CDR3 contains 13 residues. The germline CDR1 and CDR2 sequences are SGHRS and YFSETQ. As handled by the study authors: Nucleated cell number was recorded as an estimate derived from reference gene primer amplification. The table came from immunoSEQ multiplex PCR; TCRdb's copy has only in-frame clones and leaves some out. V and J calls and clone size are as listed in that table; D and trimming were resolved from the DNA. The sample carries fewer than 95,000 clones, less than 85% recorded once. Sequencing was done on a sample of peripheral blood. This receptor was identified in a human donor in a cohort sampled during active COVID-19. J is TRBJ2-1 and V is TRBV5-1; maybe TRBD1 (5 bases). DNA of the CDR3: TGCGCCAGCAGCTCGGGCAGGGTTGGAGAGCAGTTCTTC. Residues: CASSSGRVGEQFF.